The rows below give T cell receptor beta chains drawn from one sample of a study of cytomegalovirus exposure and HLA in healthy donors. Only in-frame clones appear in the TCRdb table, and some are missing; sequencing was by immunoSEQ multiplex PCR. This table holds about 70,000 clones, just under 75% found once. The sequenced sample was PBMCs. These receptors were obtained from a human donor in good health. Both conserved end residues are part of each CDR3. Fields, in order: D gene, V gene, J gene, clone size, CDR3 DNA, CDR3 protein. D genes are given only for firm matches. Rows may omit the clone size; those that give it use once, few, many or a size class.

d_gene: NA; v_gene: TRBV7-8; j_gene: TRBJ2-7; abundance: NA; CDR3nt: TGTGCCAGCAGCTTAGCGAGATTCACGGGTGTCTACGAGCAGTACTTC; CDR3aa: CASSLARFTGVYEQYF
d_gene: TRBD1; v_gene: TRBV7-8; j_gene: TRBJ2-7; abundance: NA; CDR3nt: TGTGCCAGCAGCTTGGTGGGACAGGCCTACGAGCAGTACTTC; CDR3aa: CASSLVGQAYEQYF
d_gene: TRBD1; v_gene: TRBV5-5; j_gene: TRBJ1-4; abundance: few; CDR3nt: TGTGCCAGCAGCTTGGGCCGGGACAGGGATGAAAAACTGTTTTTT; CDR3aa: CASSLGRDRDEKLFF
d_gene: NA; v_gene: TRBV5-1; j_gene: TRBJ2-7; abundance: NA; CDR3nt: TGCGCCAGCAGCTTGGATTATCTCGGTTACGAGCAGTACTTC; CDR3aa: CASSLDYLGYEQYF
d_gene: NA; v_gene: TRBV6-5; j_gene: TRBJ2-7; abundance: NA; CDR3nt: TGTGCCAGCAGTTACACAGGGTTCTACGAGCAGTACTTC; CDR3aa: CASSYTGFYEQYF
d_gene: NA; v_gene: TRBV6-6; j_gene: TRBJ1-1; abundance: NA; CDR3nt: TGTGCCAGCAGTCCCCAGGTGAACACTGAAGCTTTCTTT; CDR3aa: CASSPQVNTEAFF
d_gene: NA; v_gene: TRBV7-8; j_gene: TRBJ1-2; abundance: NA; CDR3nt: TGTGCCAGCAGCCCGACAGCTTACTATGGCTACACCTTC; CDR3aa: CASSPTAYYGYTF
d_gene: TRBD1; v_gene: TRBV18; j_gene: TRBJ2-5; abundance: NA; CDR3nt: TGTGCCAGCTCACCCAACAGGGGGATCGAGACCCAGTACTTC; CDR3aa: CASSPNRGIETQYF
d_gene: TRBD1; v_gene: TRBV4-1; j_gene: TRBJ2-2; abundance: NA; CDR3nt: TGCGCCAGCTCCCGACAGGGTGAGAACACCGGGGAGCTGTTTTTT; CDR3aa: CASSRQGENTGELFF
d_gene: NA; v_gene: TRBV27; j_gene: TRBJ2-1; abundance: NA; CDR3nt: TGTGCCAGCAGTCGGCCCGAAAGCGGCTACAATGAGCAGTTCTTC; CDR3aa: CASSRPESGYNEQFF
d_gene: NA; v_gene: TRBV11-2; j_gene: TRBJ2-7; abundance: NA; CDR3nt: TGTGCCAGCAGCCCGACAGGTTCCTACGAGCAGTACTTC; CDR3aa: CASSPTGSYEQYF
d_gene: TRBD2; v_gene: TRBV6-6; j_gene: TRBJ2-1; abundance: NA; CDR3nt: TGTGCCAGCGGACATACTAGCGGGAGGGCCCAAGAGCAGTTCTTC; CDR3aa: CASGHTSGRAQEQFF
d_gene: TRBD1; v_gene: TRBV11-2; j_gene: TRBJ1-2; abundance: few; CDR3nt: TGTGCCAGCAGCTTAGACTGGACAGGGGGCTACACCTTC; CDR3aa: CASSLDWTGGYTF
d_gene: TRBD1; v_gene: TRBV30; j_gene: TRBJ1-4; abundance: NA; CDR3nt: TGTGCCCGCTCGCAAGACAGGGGAGAAAAACTGTTTTTT; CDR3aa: CARSQDRGEKLFF
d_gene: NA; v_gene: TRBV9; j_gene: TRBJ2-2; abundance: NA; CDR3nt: TGTGCCAGCAGCGTAGGACTTATCGGAGGGAATGCCGGGGAGCTGTTTTTT; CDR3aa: CASSVGLIGGNAGELFF
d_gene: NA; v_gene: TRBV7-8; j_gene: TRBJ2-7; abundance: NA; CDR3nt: TGTGCCAGCAGCCCACCCAGGAGGGACGAGCAGTACTTC; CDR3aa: CASSPPRRDEQYF
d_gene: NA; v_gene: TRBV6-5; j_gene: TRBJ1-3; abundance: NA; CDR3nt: TGTGCCAGCAGAGACAGGCTCTCTGGAAACACCATATATTTT; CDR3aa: CASRDRLSGNTIYF
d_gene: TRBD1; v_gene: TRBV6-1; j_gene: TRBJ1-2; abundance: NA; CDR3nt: TGTGCCAGCAGCGCCGGGACAGAGATTTATGGCTACACCTTC; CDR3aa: CASSAGTEIYGYTF
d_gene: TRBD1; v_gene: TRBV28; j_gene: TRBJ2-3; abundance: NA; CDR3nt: TGTGCCAGCAGGTCGACCGGGACAGGGCTCTATACGCAGTATTTT; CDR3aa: CASRSTGTGLYTQYF
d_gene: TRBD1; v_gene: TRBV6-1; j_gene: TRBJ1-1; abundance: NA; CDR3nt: TGTGCCAGCAGTGAGGCCGACAGGGGGAACACTGAAGCTTTCTTT; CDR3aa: CASSEADRGNTEAFF
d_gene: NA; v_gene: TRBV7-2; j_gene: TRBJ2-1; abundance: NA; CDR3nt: TGTGCCAGCAGCTGGACTGCCTACAATGAGCAGTTCTTC; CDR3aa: CASSWTAYNEQFF
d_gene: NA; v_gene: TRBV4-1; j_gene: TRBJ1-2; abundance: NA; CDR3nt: TGCGCCAGCAGCCAAGTGGGACACTCTAGCTATGGCTACACCTTC; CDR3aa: CASSQVGHSSYGYTF
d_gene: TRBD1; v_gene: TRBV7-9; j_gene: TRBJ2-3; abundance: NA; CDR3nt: TGTGCCAGCAGCCGGGGACAGGGAATCCTTGGTAGCACAGATACGCAGTATTTT; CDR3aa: CASSRGQGILGSTDTQYF
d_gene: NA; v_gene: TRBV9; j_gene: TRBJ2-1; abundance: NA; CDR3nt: TGTGCCAGCAGCGTAGCTTTACAAGATCTCCCCTACAATGAGCAGTTCTTC; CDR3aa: CASSVALQDLPYNEQFF
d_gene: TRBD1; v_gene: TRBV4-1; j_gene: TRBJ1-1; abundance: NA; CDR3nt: TGCGCCAGCAGCCGCTCTGAGGGACAGGTTTTCACTGAAGCTTTCTTT; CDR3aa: CASSRSEGQVFTEAFF
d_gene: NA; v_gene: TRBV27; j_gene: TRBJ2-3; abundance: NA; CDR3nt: TGTGCCAGCAGTTTGCGGGACCGCACAGATACGCAGTATTTT; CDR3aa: CASSLRDRTDTQYF
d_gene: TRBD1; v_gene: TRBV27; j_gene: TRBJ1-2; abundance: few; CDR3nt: TGTGCCAGCAGGGACAGGGCGAGGGATGGCTACACCTTC; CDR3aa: CASRDRARDGYTF
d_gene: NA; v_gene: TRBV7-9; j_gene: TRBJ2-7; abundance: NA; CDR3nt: TGTGCCAGCAGCCCTCTGGCTTTCTACGAGCAGTACTTC; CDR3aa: CASSPLAFYEQYF
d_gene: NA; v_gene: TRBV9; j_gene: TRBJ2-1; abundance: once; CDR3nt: TGTGCCAGCAGCGTAACGAGCGATGAGCAGTTCTTC; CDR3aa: CASSVTSDEQFF
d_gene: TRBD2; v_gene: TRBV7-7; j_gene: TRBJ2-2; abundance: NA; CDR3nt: TGTGCTAGCAGTTCATTAGCGGGAGGGCCGTCCACCGGGGAGCTGTTTTTT; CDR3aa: CASSSLAGGPSTGELFF
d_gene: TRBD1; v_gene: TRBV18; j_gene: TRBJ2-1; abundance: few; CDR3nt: TGTGCCAGCTCACCACTCCGGGACAGGGGGCGCGCCTACAATGAGCAGTTCTTC; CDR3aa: CASSPLRDRGRAYNEQFF
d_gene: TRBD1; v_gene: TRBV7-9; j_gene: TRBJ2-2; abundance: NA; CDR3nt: TGTGCCGGTTTGTCACAGGGGGTCGACACCGGGGAGCTGTTTTTT; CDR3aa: CAGLSQGVDTGELFF
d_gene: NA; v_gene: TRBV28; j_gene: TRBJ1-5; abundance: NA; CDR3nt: TGTGCCAGCAGTTCTGTGGACAGAACCTTTAATCAGCCCCAGCATTTT; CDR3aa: CASSSVDRTFNQPQHF
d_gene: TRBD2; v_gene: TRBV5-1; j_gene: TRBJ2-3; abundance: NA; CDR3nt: TGCGCCAGCATCTTGGGACTAGCGGATACAGATACGCAGTATTTT; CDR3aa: CASILGLADTDTQYF
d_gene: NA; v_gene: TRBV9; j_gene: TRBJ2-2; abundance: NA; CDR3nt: TGTGCCAGCAGCGTAGACGGTGACATCAACACCGGGGAGCTGTTTTTT; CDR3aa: CASSVDGDINTGELFF
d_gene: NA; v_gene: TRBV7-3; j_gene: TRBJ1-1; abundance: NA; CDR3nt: TGTGCCAGCAGCTTACAGATGAACACTGAAGCTTTCTTT; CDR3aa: CASSLQMNTEAFF
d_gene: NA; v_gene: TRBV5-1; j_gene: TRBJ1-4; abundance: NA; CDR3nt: TGCGCCAGCAGCTTGCTTGGCCAGAAAAATGAAAAACTGTTTTTT; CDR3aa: CASSLLGQKNEKLFF
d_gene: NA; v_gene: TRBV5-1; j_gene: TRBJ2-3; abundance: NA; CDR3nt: TGCGCCAGCAGCTTGGTGGGGCCCACAGATACGCAGTATTTT; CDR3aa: CASSLVGPTDTQYF
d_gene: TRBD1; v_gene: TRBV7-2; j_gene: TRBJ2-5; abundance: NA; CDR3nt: TGTGCCAGCAGCTCGCCGTGGACAGGGCAAGAGACCCAGTACTTC; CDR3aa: CASSSPWTGQETQYF
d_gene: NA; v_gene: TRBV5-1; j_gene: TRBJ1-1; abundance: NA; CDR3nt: TGCGCCAGCAGCTTGGCGCAGGGAGGCACTGAAGCTTTCTTT; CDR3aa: CASSLAQGGTEAFF
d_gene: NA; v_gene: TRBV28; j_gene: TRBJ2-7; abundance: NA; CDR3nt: TGTGCCAGCAACACCGGGACACAAACCTACGAGCAGTACTTC; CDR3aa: CASNTGTQTYEQYF
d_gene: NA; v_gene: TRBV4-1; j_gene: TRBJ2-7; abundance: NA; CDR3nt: TGCGCCAGCAGCCAAGTGGAGGGTAGTCGCGAGCAGTACTTC; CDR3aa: CASSQVEGSREQYF
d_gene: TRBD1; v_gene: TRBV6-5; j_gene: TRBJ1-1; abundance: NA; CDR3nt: TGTGCCAGCAGCCTTCGGACAGGGGACAACACTGAAGCTTTCTTT; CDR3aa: CASSLRTGDNTEAFF
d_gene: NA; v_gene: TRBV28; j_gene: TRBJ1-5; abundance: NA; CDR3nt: TGTGCCAGCAGTTCAGGGGATTGGGGTAATGAACAGCCCCAGCATTTT; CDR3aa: CASSSGDWGNEQPQHF
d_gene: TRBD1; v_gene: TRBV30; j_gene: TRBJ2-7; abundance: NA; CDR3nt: TGTGCCTGGAGTGTCTCCACAGGGGAAGAGCAGTACTTC; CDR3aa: CAWSVSTGEEQYF
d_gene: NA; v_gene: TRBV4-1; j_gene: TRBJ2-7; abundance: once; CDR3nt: TGCGCCAGCAGCCAAGAAACAGGGTACGAGCAGTACTTC; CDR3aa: CASSQETGYEQYF
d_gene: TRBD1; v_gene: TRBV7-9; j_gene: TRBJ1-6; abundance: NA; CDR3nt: TGTGCCAGCAGACCGGGACAGGGTCGATCACCCCTCCACTTT; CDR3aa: CASRPGQGRSPLHF
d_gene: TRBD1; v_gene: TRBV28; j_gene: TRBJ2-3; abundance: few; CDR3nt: TGTGCCAGCAGAGACAGGGCTAGCACAGATACGCAGTATTTT; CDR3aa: CASRDRASTDTQYF
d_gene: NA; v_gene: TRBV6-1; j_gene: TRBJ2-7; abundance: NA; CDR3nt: TGTGCCAGCTTCACCCCGCCGGGCGAGCAGTACTTC; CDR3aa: CASFTPPGEQYF
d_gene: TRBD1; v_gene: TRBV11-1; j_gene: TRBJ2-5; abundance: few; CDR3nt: TGTGCCGTCGGGGACAGAAGGCAAGAGACCCAGTACTTC; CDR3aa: CAVGDRRQETQYF
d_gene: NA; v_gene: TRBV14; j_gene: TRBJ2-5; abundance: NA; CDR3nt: TGTGCCAGCAGCCAATACTACAGGGACGGAGAGACCCAGTACTTC; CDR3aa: CASSQYYRDGETQYF
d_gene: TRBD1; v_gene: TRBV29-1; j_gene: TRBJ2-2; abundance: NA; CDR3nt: TGCAGCGTTTTCTCGGGACAGAAAGCCGGGGAGCTGTTTTTT; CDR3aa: CSVFSGQKAGELFF